This TCR beta chain was sequenced for a study of T cells after yellow fever vaccination. One entry per CDR3 protein results from TCRdb running MiXCR on the 5' RACE reads. The sample lists roughly 170,000 distinct CDR3 sequences; around 9.3% were seen once. Overall study findings and caveats: In post-booster samples, most primary-vaccination clones reappeared (96% CD4, nearly 90% CD8).

Comment on this clonotype: The antigen is unknown.

CDR1 MNHEY and CDR2 SMNVEV come from the germline V gene (reference sequence). The CDR3 sequence is 15 residues long. V lost 6 bases to trimming and J lost 3 bases; unmatched junction nucleotides: 6. The TCR originated in a man between 18 and 29 years old who received the YFV17D yellow fever vaccine. V gene TRBV27 combines with J gene TRBJ1-1; 11 nucleotides match TRBD1. The sequences come from CD8+ T cells sorted from PBMCs, collected 45 days after the yellow fever booster vaccination. CDR3 sequence reads: CASSSEGQGDTEAFF. As DNA, the CDR3 is TGTGCCAGCAGCAGCGAGGGACAGGGGGACACTGAAGCTTTCTTT.